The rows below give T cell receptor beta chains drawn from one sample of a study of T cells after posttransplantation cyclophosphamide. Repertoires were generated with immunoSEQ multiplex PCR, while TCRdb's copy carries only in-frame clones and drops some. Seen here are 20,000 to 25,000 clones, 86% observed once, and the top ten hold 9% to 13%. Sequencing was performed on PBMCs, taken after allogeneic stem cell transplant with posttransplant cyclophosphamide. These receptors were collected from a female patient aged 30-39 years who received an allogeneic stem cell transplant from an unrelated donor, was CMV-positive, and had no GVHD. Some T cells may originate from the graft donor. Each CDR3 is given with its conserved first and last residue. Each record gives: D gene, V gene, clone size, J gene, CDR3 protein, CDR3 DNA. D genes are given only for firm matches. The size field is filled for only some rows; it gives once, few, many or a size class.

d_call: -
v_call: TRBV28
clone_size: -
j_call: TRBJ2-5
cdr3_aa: CASSFWRGPQETQYF
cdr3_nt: TGTGCCAGCAGTTTTTGGAGGGGGCCCCAAGAGACCCAGTACTTC

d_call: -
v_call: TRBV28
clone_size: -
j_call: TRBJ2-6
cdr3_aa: CASSLLQGFSGAANVLTF
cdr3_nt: TGTGCCAGCAGCCTTCTGCAGGGGTTCTCTGGGGCGGCCAACGTCCTGACTTTC

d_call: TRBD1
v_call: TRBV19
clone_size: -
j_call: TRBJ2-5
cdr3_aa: CASSIRDRGQETQYF
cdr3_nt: TGTGCCAGTAGTATAAGGGACAGGGGGCAAGAGACCCAGTACTTC

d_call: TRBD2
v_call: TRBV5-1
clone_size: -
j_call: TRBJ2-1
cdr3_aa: CASSLSGGRYNEQFF
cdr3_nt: TGCGCCAGCAGCCTCAGCGGGGGGCGCTACAATGAGCAGTTCTTC

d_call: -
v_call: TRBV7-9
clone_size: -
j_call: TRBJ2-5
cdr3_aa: CASSSGRYQETQYF
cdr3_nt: TGTGCCAGCAGCTCCGGGAGATACCAAGAGACCCAGTACTTC

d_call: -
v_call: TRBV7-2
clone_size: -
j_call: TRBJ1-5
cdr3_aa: CASSSHRGLNQPQHF
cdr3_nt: TGTGCCAGCAGCTCCCACCGGGGGTTAAATCAGCCCCAGCATTTT

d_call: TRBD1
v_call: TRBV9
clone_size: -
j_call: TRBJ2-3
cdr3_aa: CASSAPGTGGTDTQYF
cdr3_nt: TGTGCCAGCAGCGCCCCCGGGACAGGGGGGACAGATACGCAGTATTTT

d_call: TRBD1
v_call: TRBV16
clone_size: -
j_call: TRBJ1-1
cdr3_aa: CASSPTGGWNTEAFF
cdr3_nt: TGTGCCAGCAGCCCGACAGGGGGCTGGAACACTGAAGCTTTCTTT

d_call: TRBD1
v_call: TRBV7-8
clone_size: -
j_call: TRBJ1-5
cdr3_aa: CASSLQGAPINQPQHF
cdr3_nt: TGTGCCAGCAGCCTTCAGGGGGCGCCGATCAATCAGCCCCAGCATTTT

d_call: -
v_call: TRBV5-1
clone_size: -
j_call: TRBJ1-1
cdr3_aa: CASTPQGDTEAFF
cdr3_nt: TGCGCCAGCACCCCACAGGGAGACACTGAAGCTTTCTTT

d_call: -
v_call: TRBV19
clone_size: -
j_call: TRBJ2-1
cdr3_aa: CASSIGFAGPYNEQFF
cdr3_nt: TGTGCCAGTAGTATAGGGTTTGCAGGGCCTTACAATGAGCAGTTCTTC

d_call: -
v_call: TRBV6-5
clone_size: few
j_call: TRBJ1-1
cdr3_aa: CASSYGGVITEAFF
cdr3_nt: TGTGCCAGCAGTTACGGCGGAGTCATCACTGAAGCTTTCTTT

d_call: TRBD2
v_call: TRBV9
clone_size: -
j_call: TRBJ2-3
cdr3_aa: CASSEGPGLAGDTQYF
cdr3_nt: TGTGCCAGCAGCGAGGGCCCCGGGCTAGCGGGGGATACGCAGTATTTT

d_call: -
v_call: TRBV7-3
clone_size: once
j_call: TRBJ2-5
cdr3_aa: CASSLNGHRQETQYF
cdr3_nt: TGTGCCAGCAGCTTAAACGGACACAGGCAAGAGACCCAGTACTTC

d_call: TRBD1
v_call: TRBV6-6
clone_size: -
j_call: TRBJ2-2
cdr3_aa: CASSSDRGDTGELFF
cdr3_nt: TGTGCCAGCAGTTCCGACAGGGGAGACACCGGGGAGCTGTTTTTT

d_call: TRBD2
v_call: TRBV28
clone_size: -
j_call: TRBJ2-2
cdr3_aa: CASSFPLAGGLNTGELFF
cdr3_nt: TGTGCCAGCAGTTTTCCCCTAGCGGGGGGCCTGAACACCGGGGAGCTGTTTTTT

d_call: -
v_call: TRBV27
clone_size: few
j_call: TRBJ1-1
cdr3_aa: CASSGRMNTEAFF
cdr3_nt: TGTGCCAGCAGTGGGAGGATGAACACTGAAGCTTTCTTT

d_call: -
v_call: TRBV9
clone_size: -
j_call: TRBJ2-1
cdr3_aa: CASSVDRRGYNEQFF
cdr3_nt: TGTGCCAGCAGCGTAGACCGCAGGGGCTACAATGAGCAGTTCTTC

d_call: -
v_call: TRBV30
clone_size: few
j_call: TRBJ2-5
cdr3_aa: CAWRRPGGGETQYF
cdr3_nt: TGTGCCTGGAGACGGCCGGGGGGCGGGGAGACCCAGTACTTC

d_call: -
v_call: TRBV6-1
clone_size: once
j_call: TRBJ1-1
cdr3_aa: CASSTPGGAGEAFF
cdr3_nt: TGTGCCAGCAGTACTCCCGGAGGGGCCGGAGAAGCTTTCTTT

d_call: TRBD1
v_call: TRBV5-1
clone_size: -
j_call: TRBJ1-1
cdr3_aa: CASSQGQGLNTEAFF
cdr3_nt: TGCGCCAGCAGCCAGGGACAGGGGTTGAACACTGAAGCTTTCTTT

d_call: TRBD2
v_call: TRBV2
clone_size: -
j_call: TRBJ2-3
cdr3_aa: CASSSTSGSTDTQYF
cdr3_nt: TGTGCCAGCAGTTCAACTAGCGGTAGCACAGATACGCAGTATTTT

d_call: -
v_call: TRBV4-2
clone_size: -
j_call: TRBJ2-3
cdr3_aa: CASSQDGGGPPDTQYF
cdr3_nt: TGTGCCAGCAGCCAAGATGGGGGGGGCCCCCCGGATACGCAGTATTTT

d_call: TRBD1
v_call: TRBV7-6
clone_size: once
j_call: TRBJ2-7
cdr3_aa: CASSSRDSNQPQYF
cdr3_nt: TGTGCCAGCAGCTCTAGGGACAGTAACCAACCCCAGTACTTC

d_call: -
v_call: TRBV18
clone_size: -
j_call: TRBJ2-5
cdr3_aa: CASSRTPQETQYF
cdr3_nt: TGTGCCAGCTCTCGGACACCACAAGAGACCCAGTACTTC

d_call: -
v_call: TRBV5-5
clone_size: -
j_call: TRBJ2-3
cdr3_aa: CASSPSVDTQYF
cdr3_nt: TGTGCCAGCAGCCCCTCCGTAGATACGCAGTATTTT

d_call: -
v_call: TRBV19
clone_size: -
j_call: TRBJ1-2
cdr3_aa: CASSTMLMAVNYGYTF
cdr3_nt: TGTGCCAGTAGTACAATGCTTATGGCAGTCAACTATGGCTACACCTTC

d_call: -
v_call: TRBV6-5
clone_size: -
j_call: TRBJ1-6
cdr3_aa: CASSYNSGSYNSPLHF
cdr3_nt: TGTGCCAGCAGTTACAACTCGGGCTCCTATAATTCACCCCTCCACTTT

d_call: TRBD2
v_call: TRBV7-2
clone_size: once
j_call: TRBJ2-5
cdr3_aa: CASSVSSGGTPETQYF
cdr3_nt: TGTGCCAGCAGCGTGTCTAGCGGGGGCACTCCAGAGACCCAGTACTTC

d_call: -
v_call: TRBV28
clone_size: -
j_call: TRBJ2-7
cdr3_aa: CASSPYDNYEQYF
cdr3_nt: TGTGCCAGCAGTCCCTACGACAACTACGAGCAGTACTTC

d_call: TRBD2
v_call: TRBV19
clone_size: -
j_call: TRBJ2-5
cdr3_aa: CASSTLAGGQETQYF
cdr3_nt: TGTGCCAGTAGTACTCTAGCGGGGGGTCAGGAGACCCAGTACTTC

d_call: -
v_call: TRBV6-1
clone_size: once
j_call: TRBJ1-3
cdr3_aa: CASSSSQGNGNTIYF
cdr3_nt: TGTGCCAGCAGTTCAAGCCAGGGTAATGGAAACACCATATATTTT

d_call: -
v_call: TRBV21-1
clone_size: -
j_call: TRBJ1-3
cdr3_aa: CASSSYRDRYGNTIYF
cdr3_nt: TGTGCCAGCAGCTCCTACCGGGACAGATATGGAAACACCATATATTTT

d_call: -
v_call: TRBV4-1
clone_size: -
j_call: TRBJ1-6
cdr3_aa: CASSLARGPSYNSPLHF
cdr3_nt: TGCGCCAGCAGCCTCGCCCGAGGGCCCTCCTATAATTCACCCCTCCACTTT

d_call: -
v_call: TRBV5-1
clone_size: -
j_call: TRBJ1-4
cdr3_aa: CASSLDRNEKLFF
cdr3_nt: TGCGCCAGCAGCTTGGACAGGAATGAAAAACTGTTTTTT

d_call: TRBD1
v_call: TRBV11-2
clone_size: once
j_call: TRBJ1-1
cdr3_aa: CASSSDRGSTEAFF
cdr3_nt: TGTGCCAGCAGCTCCGACAGGGGTAGCACTGAAGCTTTCTTT

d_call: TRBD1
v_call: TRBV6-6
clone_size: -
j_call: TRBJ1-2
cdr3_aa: CASSSLTGGASGYTF
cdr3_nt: TGTGCCAGCAGCTCCCTTACAGGGGGCGCCTCTGGCTACACCTTC

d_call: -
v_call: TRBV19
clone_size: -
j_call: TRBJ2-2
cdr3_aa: CASSTTPTGSNTGELFF
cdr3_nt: TGTGCCAGTAGTACCACCCCAACAGGATCCAACACCGGGGAGCTGTTTTTT

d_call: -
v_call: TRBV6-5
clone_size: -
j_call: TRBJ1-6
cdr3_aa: CASSYPPSLVSPLHF
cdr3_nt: TGTGCCAGCAGTTACCCCCCCTCCCTCGTTTCACCCCTCCACTTT

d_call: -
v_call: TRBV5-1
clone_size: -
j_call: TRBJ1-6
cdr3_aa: CASSLNSLPYSPLHF
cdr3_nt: TGCGCCAGCAGCTTGAACAGTCTCCCTTATTCACCCCTCCACTTT

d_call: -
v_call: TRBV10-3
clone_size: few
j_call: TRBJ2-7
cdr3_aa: CAISEELSYEQYF
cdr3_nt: TGTGCCATCAGTGAGGAGTTATCCTACGAGCAGTACTTC

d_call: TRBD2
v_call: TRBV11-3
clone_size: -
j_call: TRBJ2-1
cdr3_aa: CASSVIAGGRNEQFF
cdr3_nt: TGTGCCAGCAGCGTAATAGCGGGGGGGCGTAATGAGCAGTTCTTC

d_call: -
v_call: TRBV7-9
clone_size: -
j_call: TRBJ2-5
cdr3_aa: CASSAGQPETQYF
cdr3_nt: TGTGCCAGCAGCGCCGGACAGCCCGAGACCCAGTACTTC

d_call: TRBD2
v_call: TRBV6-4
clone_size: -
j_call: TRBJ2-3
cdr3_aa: CASSDGTSGGASDTQYF
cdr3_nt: TGTGCCAGCAGTGACGGTACTAGCGGGGGGGCCTCAGATACGCAGTATTTT

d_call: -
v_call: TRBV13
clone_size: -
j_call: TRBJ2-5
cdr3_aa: CASSLDINTQETQYF
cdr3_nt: TGTGCCAGCAGCTTAGATATAAACACGCAAGAGACCCAGTACTTC